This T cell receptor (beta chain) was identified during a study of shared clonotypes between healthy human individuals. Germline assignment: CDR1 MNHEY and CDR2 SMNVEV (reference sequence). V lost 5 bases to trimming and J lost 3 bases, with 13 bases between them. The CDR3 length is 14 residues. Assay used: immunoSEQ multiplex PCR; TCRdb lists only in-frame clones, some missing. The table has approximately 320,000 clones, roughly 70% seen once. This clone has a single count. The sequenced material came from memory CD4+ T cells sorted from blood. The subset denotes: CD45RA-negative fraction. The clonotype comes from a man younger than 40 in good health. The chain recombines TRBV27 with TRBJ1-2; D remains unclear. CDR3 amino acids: CASSPTPAHYGYTF. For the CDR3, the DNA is TGTGCCAGCAGTCCCACCCCAGCCCACTATGGCTACACCTTC.